This TCR beta chain is from a study of CD8+CD57+ T cells in acquired aplastic anemia. On the study more broadly: CD4+ cell libraries from healthy donors averaged about 10.8 million reads. Study outcomes and limitations: Approximately 28 CD8+ CDR3 sequences were shared between patients and controls.

This clonotype has a count of ten or more. Its matching antigen is unknown. It was genomic DNA that served as the template for profiling TCR beta VDJ and CDR3. TCRdb reanalysed the reads using MiXCR and keeps one entry per CDR3 protein. The profile shows 100,000 to 130,000 distinct CDR3 sequences, under 60% of them singletons. The J segment lost 7 bases and the V segment lost 0 bases, leaving 4 bases of the junction unmatched. Germline values: CDR1 SGDLS, CDR2 YYNGEE. The CDR3 runs 15 residues. The clonotype comes from a human donor in good health, serving as a control. Sequenced material: sorted CD4+, CD8+, or CD8+CD57+ T cells (not recorded which) from PBMCs. This chain joins TRBV9 and TRBJ1-4, with 9 bases lining up with TRBD1. The chain's CDR3 is CASSVGGQGVEKLFF. The DNA of the CDR3 is TGTGCCAGCAGCGTAGGGGGACAGGGTGTTGAAAAACTGTTTTTT.